What follows are 25 T cell receptor beta chains derived from one specimen sequenced in a study of cytomegalovirus exposure and HLA in healthy donors. This PCR relied on a set of 60 Vbeta primers and 13 Jbeta primers. Sequencing was performed with immunoSEQ multiplex PCR; in TCRdb, only in-frame clones are kept and a portion is missing. The sample holds 160,000 or so clones, around 84% seen once. Sequencing used PBMCs. The receptors shown here come from a young man in good health and CMV-seronegative.

The chain uses TRBV4-3 and TRBJ2-7, with 7 bases matching TRBD1. V dropped 1 base and J dropped 2; count of bases not matched to a gene: 5. The CDR3 spans 15 residues. Germline V gene data show CDR1 as LGHNA and CDR2 as YSLEER. The CDR3 sequence: CASSQGRGNTYEQYF. CDR3 coding DNA: TGCGCCAGCAGCCAAGGCAGGGGGAATACCTACGAGCAGTACTTC.

The chain employs TRBV21-1 and TRBJ1-5; the D call of TRBD1 is as the table states it, not checked on the DNA. TRBV21-1 is a documented pseudogene. The CDR3 sequence is 15 residues long. The CDR3 sequence is CASSKVWSGVLPQHF. As DNA, the CDR3 is TGTGCCAGCAGCAAAGTGTGGTCAGGGGTCCTACCCCAGCATTTT.

The CDR3 protein is CASSLISNPYGYTF. CDR3 DNA sequence: TGTGCCAGCAGCTTAATTTCAAATCCCTATGGCTACACCTTC. The chain links TRBV11-2 to TRBJ1-2, with no clear D. There are 14 residues in the CDR3. Per the germline V gene, CDR1 is SGHAT and CDR2 is FQNNGV. The germline V and J ends were trimmed by 2 bases and 4 bases, with 11 bases remaining between them.

The V gene is TRBV7-9, the J gene TRBJ1-1; D is possibly TRBD1 (6 bases). V lost 5 bases and J 1 base, leaving 11 bases between the germline ends. Germline V gene lookup returns CDR1 SEHNR and CDR2 FQNEAQ (reference sequence). The CDR3 spans 14 residues. CDR3 sequence (DNA): TGTGCCAGCAGCCGAAACAGGGAGAACACTGAAGCTTTCTTT. As protein: CASSRNRENTEAFF.

This clone was seen only once. This rearrangement joins TRBV6-5 to TRBJ2-1; D is unclear. CDR1 is MNHEY and CDR2 is SVGAGI in the germline V gene. V was pared by 0 bases and J by 7 bases, with 10 bases between. The CDR3 runs 14 residues. The CDR3 spells CASSYSRFQNEQFF. The CDR3 nucleotides are TGTGCCAGCAGTTACTCCCGATTCCAGAATGAGCAGTTCTTC.

The chain links TRBV20-1 to TRBJ2-7; perhaps TRBD2 as D (6 bases). CDR3 length: 11 residues. V was clipped by 6 bases and J by 3 bases, with 9 bases between them. Germline-derived CDR1 and CDR2 are DFQATT and SNEGSKA (reference sequence). CDR3 sequence (DNA): TGCAGTGCCCCGCGGGACTACGAGCAGTACTTC. This gives the protein CSAPRDYEQYF.

The chain joins TRBV28 to TRBJ1-2; 8 bases map to TRBD1. Germline CDR1 and CDR2: MDHEN and SYDVKM. The CDR3 sequence is 12 residues long. Trimming removed 10 bases from V and 2 bases from J; junction bases left unmatched: 3. Here the CDR3 reads CATRQGNYGYTF. DNA for the CDR3: TGTGCCACCCGACAGGGGAACTATGGCTACACCTTC.

V gene TRBV5-1 combines with J gene TRBJ2-5; the match to TRBD2 covers 13 bases. Germline CDR1 SGHRS, CDR2 YFSETQ. The CDR3 is made up of 16 amino acids. V lost 5 bases to trimming and J lost 5 bases; unmatched junction nucleotides: 9. Here the CDR3 DNA reads TGCGCCAGCAGTCCCGGGACTAGCGGGGTGGAGGAGACCCAGTACTTC. Encoded protein: CASSPGTSGVEETQYF.

The chain is built from TRBV7-6 and TRBJ2-3, with 13 nucleotides matching TRBD2. CDR1 and CDR2 from the germline V gene are SGHVS and FNYEAQ. V dropped 5 bases and J dropped 5; count of bases not matched to a gene: 7. The CDR3 is 16 amino acids. In DNA form, the CDR3 reads TGTGCCAGCAGCGCCGGACTAGCGGGAGAGGGAGATACGCAGTATTTT. Translating it yields CASSAGLAGEGDTQYF.

This rearrangement joins TRBV19 to TRBJ2-5, with D maybe TRBD2 (5 bases). The CDR3 runs to 15 residues. The V end was cut by 1 base, the J end by 5 bases, with 14 bases between. Germline V lookup: CDR1 LNHDA, CDR2 SQIVND (reference sequence). The CDR3 DNA reads as TGTGCCAGTAGTATAGGGGGATCTAGCAAGGAGACCCAGTACTTC. This translates into CASSIGGSSKETQYF.

The rearrangement links TRBV15 to TRBJ1-3, with TRBD1 identical over 8 bases. CDR1 is LNHNV, CDR2 YYDKDF, per germline (reference sequence). The CDR3 runs 15 residues. V lost 1 base and J lost 4; bases outside the gene matches: 3. CDR3 DNA sequence: TGTGCCACCAGCAGAGGGACAGGGCCGGGAAACACCATATATTTT. Translated: CATSRGTGPGNTIYF.

This clone was observed a single time. The CDR3 region is CASSLAFQGKSEAFF. The CDR3 nucleotides are TGTGCCAGCAGCTTGGCTTTCCAGGGGAAATCTGAAGCTTTCTTT. The J gene is TRBJ1-1, the V gene TRBV5-5; D may be TRBD1 (6 bases). V was trimmed by 0 bases and J by 6 bases, leaving 15 bases between them. The CDR3 covers 15 residues. CDR1 SGHKS and CDR2 YYEKEE come from the germline V gene (reference sequence).

The chain links TRBV5-5 to TRBJ1-2, with D maybe TRBD1 (6 bases). The CDR3 consists of 13 residues. V was cut by 6 bases and J by 5 bases, with 14 bases left in between. The germline V gene encodes CDR1 SGHKS and CDR2 YYEKEE (reference sequence). CDR3 in amino acids: CASNQGNLYGYTF. CDR3 DNA sequence: TGTGCCAGCAACCAGGGGAATCTTTATGGCTACACCTTC.

This clone has a single count. This rearrangement joins TRBV29-1 to TRBJ2-3; D remains ambiguous. Trimming left V 6 bases short and J 3 bases short, with 13 bases between. The CDR3 extends over 13 amino acids. Germline CDR1 and CDR2: SQVTM and ANQGSEA. The CDR3 DNA is TGCAGCGTCGTGAACACAGAGACAGATACGCAGTATTTT. Residues: CSVVNTETDTQYF.

The V call is TRBV6-1, the J call TRBJ2-7; D might be TRBD1 (6 bases). The CDR3 extends over 13 amino acids. With 4 bases removed from V and 2 bases from J, the gap between germline ends came to 9 bases. Germline-derived CDR1 and CDR2 are MNHNS and SASEGT. The CDR3 loop is CASSVRDTYEQYF. CDR3 nucleotides: TGTGCCAGCAGTGTCCGGGACACCTACGAGCAGTACTTC.

This rearrangement joins TRBV5-6 to TRBJ2-3, with D possibly being TRBD1 (6 bases). With 1 base removed from V and 3 bases from J, the gap between germline ends came to 18 bases. The germline V gene encodes CDR1 SGHDT and CDR2 YYEEEE. This CDR3 contains 17 residues. CDR3 in amino acids: CASSLITLRGRTDTQYF. CDR3 in DNA: TGTGCCAGCAGCTTGATTACTTTGAGGGGGAGAACAGATACGCAGTATTTT. Together with reference TRBV5-6 and TRBJ2-3, the CDR3 gives the full variable domain: DAGVTQSPTHLIKTRGQQVTLRCSPKSGHDTVSWYQQALGQGPQFIFQYYEEEERQRGNFPDRFSGHQFPNYSSELNVNALLLGDSALYLCASSLITLRGRTDTQYFGPGTRLTVL.

This clone was observed a single time. This chain connects TRBV7-8 to TRBJ2-5, with a possible D match to TRBD1 (6 bases). With 6 bases removed from V and 1 base from J, the gap between germline ends came to 15 bases. Germline lookup yields CDR1 SGHVS and CDR2 FQNEAQ. The CDR3 contains 15 residues. The CDR3: CASRTRGTIQETQYF. Written as DNA, the CDR3 is TGTGCCAGCAGGACCAGGGGAACTATCCAAGAGACCCAGTACTTC.

The chain links TRBV28 to TRBJ1-1; D unclear. The CDR3 has 14 amino acids. Germline assignment: CDR1 MDHEN and CDR2 SYDVKM. V lost 3 bases and J lost 4, with 12 bases in between. CDR3 loop: CASSLVREITEAFF. CDR3 in DNA: TGTGCCAGCAGTTTGGTTAGGGAGATCACTGAAGCTTTCTTT. Full variable domain (missing parts from reference TRBV28 and TRBJ1-1): DVKVTQSSRYLVKRTGEKVFLECVQDMDHENMFWYRQDPGLGLRLIYFSYDVKMKEKGDIPEGYSVSREKKERFSLILESASTNQTSMYLCASSLVREITEAFFGQGTRLTVV.

V usage is TRBV7-6 and J usage is TRBJ1-3, with D possibly being TRBD1 (5 bases). The CDR3 loop spans 16 amino acids. Trimming removed 2 bases from V and 4 bases from J, with 15 bases in between. The germline V gene encodes CDR1 SGHVS and CDR2 FNYEAQ. In nucleotides, the CDR3 is TGTGCCAGCAGCTTAAGTCCCGGGACTCCGGGAAACACCATATATTTT. Translating it yields CASSLSPGTPGNTIYF. The entire variable domain, with the rest obtained from reference TRBV7-6 and TRBJ1-3, is as follows: GAGVSQSPRYKVTKRGQDVALRCDPISGHVSLYWYRQALGQGPEFLTYFNYEAQQDKSGLPNDRFSAERPEGSISTLTIQRTEQRDSAMYRCASSLSPGTPGNTIYFGEGSWLTVV.

This rearrangement joins TRBV28 to TRBJ2-3; 11 nucleotides match TRBD2. This CDR3 has 18 residues. V trimming: 8 bases; J trimming: 2 bases; junction bases outside the gene matches: 15. Germline CDR1 MDHEN, CDR2 SYDVKM. DNA of the CDR3: TGTGCCAGCCTTTCGGCTAGCGGGGGGCCCACCTTCACAGATACGCAGTATTTT. Translating gives CASLSASGGPTFTDTQYF. Full variable domain (remainder filled in from reference TRBV28 and TRBJ2-3): DVKVTQSSRYLVKRTGEKVFLECVQDMDHENMFWYRQDPGLGLRLIYFSYDVKMKEKGDIPEGYSVSREKKERFSLILESASTNQTSMYLCASLSASGGPTFTDTQYFGPGTRLTVL.

V is TRBV4-1 and J is TRBJ2-1; 10 bases are shared with TRBD2. The germline V gene encodes CDR1 MGHRA and CDR2 YSYEKL. V dropped 4 bases and J dropped 2; count of bases not matched to a gene: 17. CDR3 size: 20 residues. The CDR3 loop reads CASSPRATASGGPTYNEQFF. The CDR3 DNA follows: TGCGCCAGCAGCCCAAGGGCTACGGCTAGCGGGGGTCCTACCTACAATGAGCAGTTCTTC.

Worth noting for this clone: Additional DNA sequences in this sample encode the identical CDR3. This chain links TRBV7-9 with TRBJ1-5, with no clear D. Germline V CDR1 and CDR2: SEHNR, FQNEAQ (reference sequence). This CDR3 comprises 14 residues. Trimming left V 3 bases short and J 0 bases short, with 6 bases between. The CDR3 loop reads CASSFGSSNQPQHF. The CDR3 nucleotides read TGTGCCAGCAGCTTCGGGAGTAGCAATCAGCCCCAGCATTTT.

The chain is built from TRBV5-1 and TRBJ1-6, with TRBD1 identical over 8 bases. Looked up from germline, CDR1 is SGHRS and CDR2 is YFSETQ. Unmatched junction bases numbered 7, after V lost 4 bases and J lost 7 bases. This CDR3 region has 15 residues. DNA of the CDR3: TGCGCCAGCAGCCTGGCAGGGGGCGAGAATTCACCCCTCCACTTT. This translates into CASSLAGGENSPLHF.

The V and J genes are TRBV6-6 and TRBJ1-5, with 8 bases aligning to TRBD1. The V gene's germline CDR1 is MNHNY and CDR2 SVGAGI (reference sequence). The CDR3 consists of 14 residues. V lost 6 bases to trimming and J lost 7 bases; unmatched junction nucleotides: 8. CDR3: CASSTDRVGQPQHF. In DNA form, the CDR3 reads TGTGCCAGCAGCACGGACAGGGTGGGACAGCCCCAGCATTTT.

V and J are TRBV9 and TRBJ1-1, with unresolved D. The CDR3 contains 12 residues. CDR1 and CDR2 (germline): SGDLS, YYNGEE. V was clipped by 4 bases and J by 8 bases, with 12 bases between them. CDR3 region: CASSPPGAEAFF. The CDR3 region has the DNA TGTGCCAGCAGCCCCCCGGGAGCCGAAGCTTTCTTT.